This passage covers 9 T cell receptor beta chains from one sample sequenced in a study of T-cell memory formation after mild COVID-19. TCRdb analysed the 5' RACE reads with MiXCR anew, one entry per CDR3 protein. The sample holds approximately 210,000 distinct CDR3 sequences; roughly 27% are singletons and the top ten take about an eighth. The sequencing input was PBMCs or a T cell subset sorted from them (not recorded which). The source of these receptors is an adult woman who had mild COVID-19 (a few samples of this study predate the infection). Cell type and time point are not known.

This clonotype came up many times. The chain combines TRBV29-1 with TRBJ2-1; the D gene is possibly TRBD2 (5 bases). Germline values: CDR1 SQVTM, CDR2 ANQGSEA. The CDR3 contains 13 residues. The V end lost 5 bases, the J end lost 4 bases, and 12 bases lay between the germline ends. The CDR3 region is CSVPGVKYNEQFF. The CDR3 coding sequence is TGCAGCGTTCCCGGGGTGAAATACAATGAGCAGTTCTTC.

The chain links TRBV25-1 to TRBJ2-5; D may be TRBD1 or TRBD2 (5 bases each). The CDR3 is made up of 16 amino acids. Trimming took 6 bases from V and 2 from J, leaving 19 bases between them. Germline assignment: CDR1 MGHDK and CDR2 SYGVNS. In DNA form, the CDR3 reads TGTGCCAGCAGCCCCCGGTTGGGGACGCAACAAGAGACCCAGTACTTC. Translated: CASSPRLGTQQETQYF.

In its sample, this clonotype was seen a few times. The rearrangement joins TRBV12-3 or TRBV12-4 to TRBJ1-1; D is undetermined. The V end was cut by 8 bases, the J end by 5 bases, with 15 bases between. This CDR3 has 13 amino acids. CDR3 loop: CASAPEEVTEAFF. CDR3 nucleotides: TGTGCCAGCGCCCCAGAGGAGGTGACTGAAGCTTTCTTT.

The rearrangement links TRBV7-9 to TRBJ2-7, with D possibly TRBD2 on 6 matching bases. The CDR3 has 14 residues. V was pared by 2 bases and J by 4 bases, with 12 bases between. Germline CDR1 is SEHNR and CDR2 is FQNEAQ (reference sequence). CDR3 sequence: CASSLQGAGYEQYF. CDR3 bases: TGTGCCAGCAGCTTACAAGGGGCGGGATACGAGCAGTACTTC.

The chain is built from TRBV6-2 or TRBV6-3 and TRBJ2-6; D call uncertain. The germline V gene has CDR1 MNHEY and CDR2 SVGEGT. The length of the CDR3 is 13 residues. The V gene lost 7 bases and the J gene lost 0 bases, with 4 bases spanning the gap. Here the CDR3 reads CASKPSGANVLTF. CDR3 nucleotides: TGTGCCAGCAAACCCTCTGGGGCCAACGTCCTGACTTTC.

The table lists this clonotype with a few counts. As DNA, the CDR3 is TGCGCCAGCAGCCAAACGGGGGATCAGCCCCAGCATTTT. It is translated as CASSQTGDQPQHF. V and J are TRBV4-1 and TRBJ1-5; TRBD1 might be the D (5 bases). The CDR3 is 13 residues long. With 2 bases removed from V and 5 bases from J, the gap between germline ends came to 7 bases. Germline V gene data show CDR1 as MGHRA and CDR2 as YSYEKL.

The rearrangement links TRBV5-6 to TRBJ1-2; 7 nucleotides match TRBD1. The length of the CDR3 is 16 residues. In germline, CDR1 is SGHDT, CDR2 YYEEEE. With 1 base clipped from V and 2 bases from J, the junction kept 8 bases outside the gene matches. This chain's CDR3 is CASSLIFGQENYGYTF. The CDR3 DNA sequence: TGTGCCAGCAGCTTGATCTTCGGACAGGAGAACTATGGCTACACCTTC.

A few counts support this clonotype. This chain connects TRBV30 to TRBJ1-4; D not resolved. This CDR3 spans 15 amino acids. Trimming took 3 bases from V and 0 from J, leaving 11 bases between them. The germline V gene has CDR1 GTSNPN and CDR2 SVGIG (reference sequence). The CDR3 DNA reads as TGTGCCTGGAGCCGAGACATCGCAACTAATGAAAAACTGTTTTTT. This codes for CAWSRDIATNEKLFF.

V usage is TRBV4-2 and J usage is TRBJ2-2, with D unresolved. V was clipped by 1 base and J by 2 bases, with 14 bases between them. The CDR3 loop spans 17 amino acids. Per germline, CDR1 LGHNA and CDR2 YNFKEQ. The CDR3 DNA reads TGTGCCAGCAGCCAAGTCGGAGCCGGGTTAAACACCGGGGAGCTGTTTTTT. It specifies CASSQVGAGLNTGELFF.